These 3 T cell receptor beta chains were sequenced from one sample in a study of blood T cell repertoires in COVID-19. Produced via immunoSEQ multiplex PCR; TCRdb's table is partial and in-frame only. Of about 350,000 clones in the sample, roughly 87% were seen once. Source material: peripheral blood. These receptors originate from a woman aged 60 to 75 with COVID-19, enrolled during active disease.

The CDR3: CASSLDQKTQYF. In DNA form, the CDR3 reads TGTGCCAGCAGCTTGGATCAGAAGACCCAGTACTTC. The chain employs TRBV5-4 and TRBJ2-5; no clear D. Germline CDR1 SGHNT, CDR2 YYREEE (reference sequence). CDR3 length equals 12 residues. The V gene lost 0 bases and the J gene lost 6 bases, with 6 bases spanning the gap.

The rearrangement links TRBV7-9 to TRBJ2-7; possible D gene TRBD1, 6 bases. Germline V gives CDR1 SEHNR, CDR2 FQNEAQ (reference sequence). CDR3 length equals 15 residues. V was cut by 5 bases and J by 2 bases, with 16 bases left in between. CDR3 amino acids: CASSQSWDNTYEQYF. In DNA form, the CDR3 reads TGTGCCAGCAGCCAGTCATGGGACAACACCTACGAGCAGTACTTC.

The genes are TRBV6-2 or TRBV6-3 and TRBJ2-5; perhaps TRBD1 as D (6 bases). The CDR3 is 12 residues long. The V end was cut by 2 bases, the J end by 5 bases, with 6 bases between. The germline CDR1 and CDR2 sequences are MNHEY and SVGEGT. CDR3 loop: CASSYRGETQYF. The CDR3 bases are TGTGCCAGCAGTTACAGGGGGGAGACCCAGTACTTC.